This is a list of T cell receptor beta chains from one sample in a study of T cell repertoires in cytomegalovirus infection. TCRdb reprocessed the reads via MiXCR and lists one record per CDR3 protein. There are a few hundred thousand distinct CDR3 sequences in the sample; 26% occur only once, and approximately 13% lies in the top ten. The source material was PBMCs. The receptors here all came from a human donor in good health (CMV status not recorded). Some clones in this sample may be carry-over from other donors' samples. Both conserved end residues are part of each CDR3. Each record gives: clone size, V gene, D gene, J gene, CDR3 DNA, CDR3 protein. The D gene is left open where the match is weak. Not all rows give a size; the values are once, few, many and, for expanded clones, a class.

few	TRBV6-2/TRBV6-3	NA	TRBJ2-7	TGTGCCAGCAGTTCAGGGGCTTTGTACGAGCAGTACTTC	CASSSGALYEQYF
few	TRBV6-2/TRBV6-3	NA	TRBJ2-2	TGTGCCAGCTTTGCCGGGGAGCTGTTTTTT	CASFAGELFF
NA	TRBV6-1	TRBD2	TRBJ2-3	TGTGCCAGCGGACTAGCGGGAACAGCAGATACGCAGTATTTT	CASGLAGTADTQYF
NA	TRBV6-5	TRBD1	TRBJ1-1	TGTGCCAGCAGTTACTCGAGGGGGCCGGGGAACACTGAAGCTTTCTTT	CASSYSRGPGNTEAFF
NA	TRBV19	TRBD2	TRBJ2-1	TGTGCCAGTAGTATAACGACTAGCGGCCCGTACAATGAGCAGTTCTTC	CASSITTSGPYNEQFF
few	TRBV19	NA	TRBJ2-1	TGTGCCAGTAGTCAGTTCTCCGGAAACAATGAGCAGTTCTTC	CASSQFSGNNEQFF
few	TRBV20-1	NA	TRBJ2-1	TGCAGTGCCAGGGGTCCACCTACAATAATTTACAATGAGCAGTTCTTC	CSARGPPTIIYNEQFF
NA	TRBV4-2	TRBD1	TRBJ1-4	TGTGCCAGCAGCGCCCGGGACAGGGGGAGAGCAACTAATGAAAAACTGTTTTTT	CASSARDRGRATNEKLFF
many	TRBV7-2	NA	TRBJ2-3	TGTGCCAGCAGCGCCCTAGGGATAAGCACAGATACGCAGTATTTT	CASSALGISTDTQYF
few	TRBV6-5	TRBD1	TRBJ2-4	TGTGCCAGGACAGGGTCCGCCAAAAACATTCAGTACTTC	CARTGSAKNIQYF
NA	TRBV12-3/TRBV12-4	TRBD1	TRBJ1-3	TGTGCCAGCAGCCCGGCAAGCAGGGGGCTATTCTCTGGAAACACCATATATTTT	CASSPASRGLFSGNTIYF
few	TRBV6-5	NA	TRBJ1-2	TGTGCCAGCAGTTACTCATCGAAGGGGGGCTACACCTTC	CASSYSSKGGYTF
NA	TRBV6-2/TRBV6-3	TRBD1	TRBJ2-5	TGTGCCAGCAGTTTACCCGGGACAGGAGAGACCCAGTACTTC	CASSLPGTGETQYF
NA	TRBV11-3	NA	TRBJ2-1	TGTGCCAGCAGCTTAGATCGGAGGAACAATGAGCAGTTCTTC	CASSLDRRNNEQFF
NA	TRBV28	TRBD1	TRBJ2-1	TGTGCCAGCAGCGATGGACAGGGGTCTAAAAAGGGGCAGTTCTTC	CASSDGQGSKKGQFF
many	TRBV6-2/TRBV6-3	NA	TRBJ1-1	TGTGCCAGCAGCTATGGGAGGATTGAAGCTTTCTTT	CASSYGRIEAFF
NA	TRBV4-1	TRBD1	TRBJ1-1	TGCGCCAGCAGCCAAGGACAGGGTAACACTGAAGCTTTCTTT	CASSQGQGNTEAFF
many	TRBV12-3/TRBV12-4	NA	TRBJ2-4	TGTGCCAGCAGTTACGGACAGTCCAAAAACATTCAGTACTTC	CASSYGQSKNIQYF
few	TRBV6-5	TRBD1	TRBJ1-5	TGTGCCAGCAGTTACGGACAGGGGGGCAATCAGCCCCAGCATTTT	CASSYGQGGNQPQHF
few	TRBV28	TRBD1	TRBJ1-6	TGTGCCAGCAACCCGCCCGGGACAGGGGGCGGGTCACCCCTCCACTTT	CASNPPGTGGGSPLHF
NA	TRBV7-6	TRBD2	TRBJ2-7	TGTGCCAGCAGCCCGGAAGCGGGTACTAGCGGCTCCTACGAGCAGTACTTC	CASSPEAGTSGSYEQYF
NA	TRBV4-1	TRBD1	TRBJ2-7	TGCGCCAGCAGCCACGCCGCCGGGACAGCAGCCTACGAGCAGTACTTC	CASSHAAGTAAYEQYF
few	TRBV18	NA	TRBJ1-2	TGTGCCAGCTCACCACAAAGGGACGGCGACTATGGCTACACCTTC	CASSPQRDGDYGYTF
few	TRBV29-1	NA	TRBJ2-5	TGCAGCGGGGAGATCTTAGAGACCCAGTACTTC	CSGEILETQYF
few	TRBV6-5	NA	TRBJ2-2	TGTGCCAGCGAGGACTGGGGGACCGGGGAGCTGTTTTTT	CASEDWGTGELFF
NA	TRBV20-1	NA	TRBJ2-7	TGCAGTGCTAGAGATGACAGGTCCTACGAGCAGTACTTC	CSARDDRSYEQYF
NA	TRBV7-8	NA	TRBJ2-1	TGTGCCAGCAGCTTAGTCCTCACGGGGAATTACAATGAGCAGTTCTTC	CASSLVLTGNYNEQFF